Presented here are 17 T cell receptor beta chains from one specimen sequenced in a study of cytomegalovirus exposure and HLA in healthy donors. The study ran its PCR with 60 Vbeta and 13 Jbeta primers. Produced via immunoSEQ multiplex PCR; TCRdb's table is partial and in-frame only. The data show over 150,000 clones, about four fifths seen once. The sequencing input was PBMCs. The source of these receptors is a male donor in good health and CMV-seronegative.

The gene calls are TRBV6-5 and TRBJ1-3; 9 bases agree with TRBD1. Germline V gives CDR1 MNHEY, CDR2 SVGAGI. Trimming at V came to 10 bases and at J to 4 bases, leaving 8 bases not matched to a gene. This CDR3 has 14 amino acids. The CDR3 DNA reads as TGTGCCACAACTCGGGACAGGGAAGGAAACACCATATATTTT. It encodes CATTRDREGNTIYF.

The J gene is TRBJ2-3, the V gene TRBV9; D is perhaps TRBD2 (6 bases). Looked up from germline, CDR1 is SGDLS and CDR2 is YYNGEE. The CDR3 totals 15 residues. With 1 base removed from V and 1 base from J, the gap between germline ends came to 10 bases. In DNA form, the CDR3 reads TGTGCCAGCAGCGTACTAGCGCGTGGCACAGATACGCAGTATTTT. Amino acid sequence: CASSVLARGTDTQYF.

The chain joins TRBV9 to TRBJ2-1; 8 positions agree with TRBD2. The V gene's germline CDR1 is SGDLS and CDR2 YYNGEE. The CDR3 is made up of 15 amino acids. J gave up 3 bases and V 2 bases, and 4 bases lay outside the gene matches. Written as DNA, the CDR3 is TGTGCCAGCAGCGTTAGCGGGACGAGCTACAATGAGCAGTTCTTC. Protein product: CASSVSGTSYNEQFF.

The chain links TRBV6-1 to TRBJ2-1; tentatively, D is TRBD2 (5 bases). CDR1 is MNHNS, CDR2 SASEGT, per germline. Trimming pared 3 bases from V and 3 bases from J, leaving 12 bases between. The CDR3 contains 15 residues. In nucleotides, the CDR3 is TGTGCCAGCAGTGAGGAGACGGGATACTACAATGAGCAGTTCTTC. It encodes CASSEETGYYNEQFF.

This chain connects TRBV29-1 to TRBJ2-5; 10 bases fit TRBD2. This CDR3 comprises 13 residues. V shed 7 bases and J 4 bases; nucleotides not matched to a gene: 6. Germline V gives CDR1 SQVTM, CDR2 ANQGSEA. In DNA form, the CDR3 reads TGCAGCGCCCTATCTAGCGGGAGAGAGACCCAGTACTTC. Protein: CSALSSGRETQYF.

The rearrangement uses TRBV6-1 and TRBJ2-3; D perhaps matches TRBD1 (6 bases). V lost 7 bases, J lost 4 bases, and 15 bases lay in between. This CDR3 is 14 amino acids long. Germline V lookup: CDR1 MNHNS, CDR2 SASEGT. The CDR3 DNA is TGTGCCAGCACTGCAGGGGAAGAATCAGATACGCAGTATTTT. It encodes CASTAGEESDTQYF.

V gene TRBV7-2 combines with J gene TRBJ1-5; 7 nucleotides align to TRBD1. The CDR3 extends over 14 amino acids. CDR1 SGHTA and CDR2 FQGNSA come from the germline V gene. V dropped 3 bases and J dropped 5; count of bases not matched to a gene: 4. The CDR3 protein is CASSFGQEYQPQHF. The CDR3 DNA sequence: TGTGCCAGCAGCTTCGGACAGGAGTATCAGCCCCAGCATTTT.

The V gene is TRBV2, the J gene TRBJ2-7, with D possibly TRBD2 on 7 matching bases. V dropped 4 bases and J dropped 0 bases, with 13 bases sitting between them. CDR3 length: 15 residues. Looked up from germline, CDR1 is SNHLY and CDR2 is FYNNEI. The CDR3 here is CASSGGGTSSYEQYF. CDR3 in DNA: TGTGCCAGCAGTGGGGGGGGCACGAGCTCCTACGAGCAGTACTTC.

DNA for the CDR3: TGTGCCAGCAGCTACCTAGCTCCGGGCGCTTCATATGGCTACACCTTC. This translates into CASSYLAPGASYGYTF. This rearrangement joins TRBV6-6 to TRBJ1-2; D is uncertain. Germline CDR1 and CDR2: MNHNY and SVGAGI (reference sequence). Trimming took off 6 bases at V and 5 bases at J, with 22 bases between the two ends. The CDR3 extends over 16 amino acids.

V gene TRBV2 combines with J gene TRBJ1-2, with TRBD1 matching over 10 bases. This CDR3 is 15 amino acids long. Germline V lookup: CDR1 SNHLY, CDR2 FYNNEI. The trim removed 5 bases at V and 5 bases at J, leaving 8 bases unmatched. The CDR3 spells CASSPRQGASYGYTF. For the CDR3, the DNA is TGTGCCAGCAGTCCGAGACAGGGGGCGAGTTATGGCTACACCTTC.

The V call is TRBV30, the J call TRBJ1-6, with unresolved D. Looked up from germline, CDR1 is GTSNPN and CDR2 is SVGIG (reference sequence). Trimming pared 3 bases from V and 7 bases from J, leaving 13 bases between. This CDR3 is built from 14 residues. The CDR3 sequence is CAWSGYSTNSPLHF. The CDR3 DNA reads as TGTGCCTGGAGCGGTTACAGTACCAATTCACCCCTCCACTTT.

This clone was picked up a small number of times. This rearrangement joins TRBV6-5 to TRBJ1-3, with D perhaps TRBD1 (6 bases). Per the germline V gene, CDR1 is MNHEY and CDR2 is SVGAGI. V was cut by 9 bases and J by 0 bases, with 12 bases left in between. This CDR3 region has 14 residues. The CDR3 is CARPGQSSGNTIYF. DNA of the CDR3: TGTGCCAGACCCGGACAGAGCTCTGGAAACACCATATATTTT.

This clone was found a few times. V and J are TRBV6-5 and TRBJ2-5; TRBD1 is a possible D gene (6 bases). The V gene lost 1 base and the J gene lost 1 base, with 13 bases spanning the gap. The CDR3 sequence is 16 residues long. Germline lookup yields CDR1 MNHEY and CDR2 SVGAGI. The CDR3 sequence: CASSYLRLDSQETQYF. As DNA, the CDR3 is TGTGCCAGCAGTTACTTACGCCTGGACAGCCAAGAGACCCAGTACTTC.

The chain is built from TRBV28 and TRBJ1-5, with TRBD1 identical over 10 bases. Germline V gives CDR1 MDHEN, CDR2 SYDVKM. After removal of 4 bases from V and 2 bases from J, the junction contained 8 bases not matched to a gene. This CDR3 comprises 17 residues. DNA for the CDR3: TGTGCCAGCAGTTCGGGACAGGGGAGTGTGGGCAATCAGCCCCAGCATTTT. Encoded protein: CASSSGQGSVGNQPQHF.

J is TRBJ1-4 and V is TRBV6-1; TRBD1 aligns across 10 bases. Germline CDR1 MNHNS, CDR2 SASEGT. The V gene end was trimmed by 6 bases and the J gene end by 8 bases; junction bases not matched to a gene: 6. There are 14 residues in the CDR3. The CDR3 loop reads CASRAGTGDEKLFF. CDR3 nucleotide sequence: TGTGCCAGCAGAGCCGGGACAGGGGACGAAAAACTGTTTTTT.

The V gene is TRBV5-1, the J gene TRBJ2-7; 11 bases are shared with TRBD1. CDR3 length: 15 residues. Germline CDR1 SGHRS, CDR2 YFSETQ. Unmatched junction bases numbered 9, after V lost 5 bases and J lost 5 bases. In DNA form, the CDR3 reads TGCGCCAGCAGGGCCGGGACAGGGGGTTATGACGAGCAGTACTTC. It is translated as CASRAGTGGYDEQYF.

The chain employs TRBV28 and TRBJ1-5, with no clear D. The CDR3 extends over 15 amino acids. V was pared by 5 bases and J by 3 bases, with 14 bases between. Per the germline V gene, CDR1 is MDHEN and CDR2 is SYDVKM. The CDR3 loop is CASSATGGSNQPQHF. In DNA form, the CDR3 reads TGTGCCAGCAGTGCGACGGGAGGTTCCAATCAGCCCCAGCATTTT.